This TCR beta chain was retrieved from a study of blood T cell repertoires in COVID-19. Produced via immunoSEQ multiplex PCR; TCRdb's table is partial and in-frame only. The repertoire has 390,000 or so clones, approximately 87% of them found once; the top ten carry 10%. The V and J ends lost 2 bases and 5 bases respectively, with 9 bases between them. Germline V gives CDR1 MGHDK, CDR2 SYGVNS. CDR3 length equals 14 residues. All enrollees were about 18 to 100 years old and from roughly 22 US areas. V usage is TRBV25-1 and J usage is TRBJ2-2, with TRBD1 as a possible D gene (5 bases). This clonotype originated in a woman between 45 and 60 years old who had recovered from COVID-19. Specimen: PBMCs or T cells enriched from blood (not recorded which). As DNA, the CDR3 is TGTGCCAGCAGTGAAATGGGGCGGACCGGGGAGCTGTTTTTT. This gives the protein CASSEMGRTGELFF.